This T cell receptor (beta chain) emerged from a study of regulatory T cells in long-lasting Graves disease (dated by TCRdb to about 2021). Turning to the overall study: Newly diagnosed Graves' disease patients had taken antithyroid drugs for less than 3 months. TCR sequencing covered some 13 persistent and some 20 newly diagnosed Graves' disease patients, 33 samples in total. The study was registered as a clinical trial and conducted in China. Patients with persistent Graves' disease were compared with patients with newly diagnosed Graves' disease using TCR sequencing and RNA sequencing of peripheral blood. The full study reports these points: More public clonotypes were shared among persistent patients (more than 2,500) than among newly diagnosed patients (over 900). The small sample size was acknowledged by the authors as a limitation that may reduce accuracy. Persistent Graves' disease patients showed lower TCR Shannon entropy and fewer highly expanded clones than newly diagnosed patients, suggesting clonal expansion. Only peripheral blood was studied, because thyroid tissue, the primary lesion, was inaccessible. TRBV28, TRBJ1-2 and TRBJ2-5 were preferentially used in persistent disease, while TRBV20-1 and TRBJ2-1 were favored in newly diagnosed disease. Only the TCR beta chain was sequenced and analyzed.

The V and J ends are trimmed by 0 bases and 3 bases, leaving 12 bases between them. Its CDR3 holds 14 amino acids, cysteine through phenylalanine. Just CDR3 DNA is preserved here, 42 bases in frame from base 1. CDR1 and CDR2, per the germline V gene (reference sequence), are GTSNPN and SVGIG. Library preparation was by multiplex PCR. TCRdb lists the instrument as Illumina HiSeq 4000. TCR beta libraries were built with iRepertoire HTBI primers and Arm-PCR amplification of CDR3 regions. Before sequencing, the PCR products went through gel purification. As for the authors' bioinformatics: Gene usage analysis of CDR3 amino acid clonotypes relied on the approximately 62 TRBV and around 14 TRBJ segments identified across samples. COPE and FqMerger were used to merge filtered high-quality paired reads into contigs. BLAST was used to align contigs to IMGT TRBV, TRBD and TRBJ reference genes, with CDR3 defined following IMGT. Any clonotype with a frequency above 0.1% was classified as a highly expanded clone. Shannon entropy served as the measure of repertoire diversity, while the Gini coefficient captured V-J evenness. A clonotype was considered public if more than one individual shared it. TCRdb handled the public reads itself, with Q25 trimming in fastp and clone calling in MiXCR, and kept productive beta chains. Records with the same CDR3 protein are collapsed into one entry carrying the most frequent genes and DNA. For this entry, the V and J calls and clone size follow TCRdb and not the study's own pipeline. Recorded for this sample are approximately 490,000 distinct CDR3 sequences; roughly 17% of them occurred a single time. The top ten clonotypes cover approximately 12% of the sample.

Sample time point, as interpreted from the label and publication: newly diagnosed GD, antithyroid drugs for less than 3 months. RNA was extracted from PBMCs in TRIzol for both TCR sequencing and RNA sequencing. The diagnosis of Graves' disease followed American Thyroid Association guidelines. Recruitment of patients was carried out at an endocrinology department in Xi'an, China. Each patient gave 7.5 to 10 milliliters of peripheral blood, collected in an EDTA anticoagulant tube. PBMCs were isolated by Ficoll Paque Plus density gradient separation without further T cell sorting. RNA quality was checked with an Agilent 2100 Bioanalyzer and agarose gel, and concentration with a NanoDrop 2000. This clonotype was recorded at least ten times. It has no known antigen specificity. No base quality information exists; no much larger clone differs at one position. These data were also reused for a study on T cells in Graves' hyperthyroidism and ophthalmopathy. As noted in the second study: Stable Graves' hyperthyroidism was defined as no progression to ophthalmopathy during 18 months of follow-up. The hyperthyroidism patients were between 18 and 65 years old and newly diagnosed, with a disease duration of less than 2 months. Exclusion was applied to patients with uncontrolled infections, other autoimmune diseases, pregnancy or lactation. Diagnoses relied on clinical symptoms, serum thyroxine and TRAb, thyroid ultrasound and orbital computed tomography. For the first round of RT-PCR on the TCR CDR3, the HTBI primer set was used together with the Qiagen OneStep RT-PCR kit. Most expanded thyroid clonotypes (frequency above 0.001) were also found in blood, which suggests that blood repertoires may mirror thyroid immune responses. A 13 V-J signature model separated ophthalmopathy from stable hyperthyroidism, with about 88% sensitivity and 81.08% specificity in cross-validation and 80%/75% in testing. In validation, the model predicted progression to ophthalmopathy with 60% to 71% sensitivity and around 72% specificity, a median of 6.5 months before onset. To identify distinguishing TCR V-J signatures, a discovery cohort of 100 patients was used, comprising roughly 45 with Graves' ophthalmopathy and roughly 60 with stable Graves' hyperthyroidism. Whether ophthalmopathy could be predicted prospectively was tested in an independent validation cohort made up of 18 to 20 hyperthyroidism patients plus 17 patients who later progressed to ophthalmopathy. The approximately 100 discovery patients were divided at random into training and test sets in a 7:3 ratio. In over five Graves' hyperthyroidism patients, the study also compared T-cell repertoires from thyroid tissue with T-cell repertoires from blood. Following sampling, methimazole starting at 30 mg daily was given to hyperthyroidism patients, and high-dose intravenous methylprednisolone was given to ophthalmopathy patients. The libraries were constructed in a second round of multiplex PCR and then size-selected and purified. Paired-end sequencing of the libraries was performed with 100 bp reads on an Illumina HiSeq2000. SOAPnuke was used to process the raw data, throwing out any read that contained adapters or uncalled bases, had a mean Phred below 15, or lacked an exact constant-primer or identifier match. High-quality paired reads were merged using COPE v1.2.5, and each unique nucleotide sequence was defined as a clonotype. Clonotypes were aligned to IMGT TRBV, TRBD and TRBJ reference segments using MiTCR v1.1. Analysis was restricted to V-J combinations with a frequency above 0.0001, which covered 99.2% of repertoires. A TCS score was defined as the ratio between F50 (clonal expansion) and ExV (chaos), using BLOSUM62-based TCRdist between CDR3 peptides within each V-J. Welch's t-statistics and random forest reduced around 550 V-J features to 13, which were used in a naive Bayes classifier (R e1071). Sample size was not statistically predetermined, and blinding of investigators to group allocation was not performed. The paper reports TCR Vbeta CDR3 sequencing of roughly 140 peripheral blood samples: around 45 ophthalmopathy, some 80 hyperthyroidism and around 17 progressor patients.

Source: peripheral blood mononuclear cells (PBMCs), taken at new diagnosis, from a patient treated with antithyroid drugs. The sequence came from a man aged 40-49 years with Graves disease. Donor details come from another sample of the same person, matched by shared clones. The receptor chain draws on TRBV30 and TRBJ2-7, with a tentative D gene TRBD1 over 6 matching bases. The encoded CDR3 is CAWSVLRGNYEQYF. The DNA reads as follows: TGTGCCTGGAGTGTACTCAGGGGCAACTACGAGCAGTACTTC.